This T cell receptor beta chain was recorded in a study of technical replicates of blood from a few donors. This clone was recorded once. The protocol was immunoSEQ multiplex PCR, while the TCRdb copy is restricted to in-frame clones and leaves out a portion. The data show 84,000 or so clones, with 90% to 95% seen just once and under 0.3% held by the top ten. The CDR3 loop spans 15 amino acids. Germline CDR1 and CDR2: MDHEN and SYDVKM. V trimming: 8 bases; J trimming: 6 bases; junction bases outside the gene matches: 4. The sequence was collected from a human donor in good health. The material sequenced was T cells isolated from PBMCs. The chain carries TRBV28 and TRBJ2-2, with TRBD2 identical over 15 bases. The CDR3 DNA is TGTGCCAGCTCCGGACTAGCGGGAGGGGCCGGGGAGCTGTTTTTT. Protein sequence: CASSGLAGGAGELFF.